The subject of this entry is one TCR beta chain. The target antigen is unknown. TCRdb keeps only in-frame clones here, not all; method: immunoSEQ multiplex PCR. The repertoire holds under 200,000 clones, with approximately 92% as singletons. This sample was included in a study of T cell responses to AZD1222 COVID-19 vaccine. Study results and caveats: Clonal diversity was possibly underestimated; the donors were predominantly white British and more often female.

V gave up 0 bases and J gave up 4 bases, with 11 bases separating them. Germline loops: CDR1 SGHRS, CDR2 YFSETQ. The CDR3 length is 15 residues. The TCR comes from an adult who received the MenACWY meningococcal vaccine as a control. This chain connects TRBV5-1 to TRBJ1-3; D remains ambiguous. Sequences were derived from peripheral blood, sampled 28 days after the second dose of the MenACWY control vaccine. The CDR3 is CASSLDVGAGNTIYF. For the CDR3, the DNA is TGCGCCAGCAGCTTGGATGTGGGAGCCGGAAACACCATATATTTT.